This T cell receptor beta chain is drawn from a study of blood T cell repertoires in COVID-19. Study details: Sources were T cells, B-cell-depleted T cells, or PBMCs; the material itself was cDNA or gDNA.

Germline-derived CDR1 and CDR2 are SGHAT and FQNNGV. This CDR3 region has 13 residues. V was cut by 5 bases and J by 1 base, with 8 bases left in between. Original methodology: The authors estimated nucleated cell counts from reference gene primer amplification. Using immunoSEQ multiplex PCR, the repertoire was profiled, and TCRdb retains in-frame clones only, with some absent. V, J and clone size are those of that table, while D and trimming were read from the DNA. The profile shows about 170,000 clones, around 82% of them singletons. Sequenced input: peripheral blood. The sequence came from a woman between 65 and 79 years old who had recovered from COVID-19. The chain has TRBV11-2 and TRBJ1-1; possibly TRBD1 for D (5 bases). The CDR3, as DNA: TGTGCCAGCAGCCGGACAAGGAACACTGAAGCTTTCTTT. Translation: CASSRTRNTEAFF.